The sequence of this T cell receptor beta chain was determined in a study of regulatory T cells in long-lasting Graves disease. Study-level findings and limits: Persistent disease exhibited a predilection for TRBV28, TRBJ1-2 and TRBJ2-5. The small sample size may have reduced accuracy. Lower TCR diversity characterized persistent Graves' patients relative to newly diagnosed patients. A greater number of public clonotypes (2,741) was shared by persistent patients than by new patients (about 880).

This clonotype has ten or more counts. The antigen is unknown. The sample's time point: newly diagnosed GD, antithyroid drugs for less than 3 months. Extracted RNA from PBMCs served as the source of the TCR library. Library construction for TCR beta used iRepertoire HTBI primers and Arm-PCR of CDR3 regions. TCRdb reprocessed the multiplex PCR reads via MiXCR and lists one record per CDR3 protein. The table shows about 300,000 distinct CDR3 sequences, with 15% to 20% occurring only once. Between the trimmed V and J ends, which lost 8 bases and 7 bases, there was a span of 20 bases. The CDR3 is 14 residues long. Germline CDR1 and CDR2: SNHLY and FYNNEI.

This sequence was found in a female donor with Graves disease. The sequencing here drew on peripheral blood mononuclear cells (PBMCs), taken at new diagnosis, from a patient treated with antithyroid drugs. The rearrangement joins TRBV2 to TRBJ1-2; D is possibly TRBD1 (5 bases). The CDR3 coding sequence is TGTGCCAGCGTGTTTGGCAGGGATCTATCTGGCTACACCTTC. It codes for CASVFGRDLSGYTF. Combining the CDR3 with reference TRBV2 and TRBJ1-2 gives the whole variable domain EPEVTQTPSHQVTQMGQEVILRCVPISNHLYFYWYRQILGQKVEFLVSFYNNEISEKSEIFDDQFSVERPDGSNFTLKIRSTKLEDSAMYFCASVFGRDLSGYTFGSGTRLTVV.